A single sample gave rise to the 9 T cell receptor beta chains below, sequenced in a study of T cell responses to AZD1222 COVID-19 vaccine. TCRdb's table, derived via immunoSEQ multiplex PCR, lists solely in-frame clones and lacks some. The repertoire holds about 110,000 clones, around 84% seen once, with around 3.2% in the top ten. Sequences were derived from peripheral blood, sampled on day 0 of AZD1222 vaccination. These receptors originate from an adult in good health.

The rearrangement links TRBV5-6 to TRBJ1-4; 8 bases are shared with TRBD1. Germline V lookup: CDR1 SGHDT, CDR2 YYEEEE. The CDR3 runs to 16 residues. The ends lost 4 bases at V and 3 bases at J; junction bases unmatched: 8. CDR3 region: CASSATTGGPNEKLFF. DNA of the CDR3: TGTGCCAGCAGCGCAACCACAGGGGGGCCTAATGAAAAACTGTTTTTT.

This clone was seen a few times. The chain links TRBV7-2 to TRBJ2-5; D is uncertain. CDR3 length equals 11 residues. The germline V gene has CDR1 SGHTA and CDR2 FQGNSA. With 5 bases removed from V and 3 bases from J, the gap between germline ends came to 4 bases. The CDR3 DNA reads TGTGCCAGCAGCCCAAAAGAGACCCAGTACTTC. Encoded protein: CASSPKETQYF.

The J gene is TRBJ2-1, the V gene TRBV15; 9 bases line up with TRBD2. Trimming at V came to 1 base and at J to 3 bases, leaving 4 bases not matched to a gene. The length of the CDR3 is 16 residues. Per germline, CDR1 LNHNV and CDR2 YYDKDF (reference sequence). The CDR3 sequence is CATSRGRGGVYNEQFF. Here the CDR3 DNA reads TGTGCCACCAGCAGAGGCCGCGGGGGGGTCTACAATGAGCAGTTCTTC.

This chain joins TRBV25-1 and TRBJ2-7; perhaps TRBD2 as D (7 bases). CDR1 is MGHDK and CDR2 is SYGVNS in the germline V gene. V lost 9 bases to trimming and J lost 8 bases, with 17 bases between them. The CDR3 is made up of 12 amino acids. The CDR3 is CARTGGLTKQYF. The CDR3 nucleotides are TGTGCCAGGACGGGGGGCCTTACGAAGCAGTACTTC.

The chain is built from TRBV5-1 and TRBJ1-5, with a possible D match to TRBD1 (5 bases). This CDR3 contains 14 residues. The germline V gene has CDR1 SGHRS and CDR2 YFSETQ. Between the trimmed V and J ends, which lost 4 bases and 4 bases, there was a span of 12 bases. CDR3 sequence reads: CASSPNGANQPQHF. CDR3 DNA: TGCGCCAGCAGCCCAAACGGGGCAAATCAGCCCCAGCATTTT.

The rearrangement links TRBV30 to TRBJ1-1; D is unresolved. The ends were cut back, 1 base at V and 1 base at J, with 7 bases in the middle. This CDR3 comprises 13 residues. Germline V CDR1 and CDR2: GTSNPN, SVGIG (reference sequence). The chain's CDR3 is CAWSALSNTEAFF. The CDR3 bases are TGTGCCTGGAGTGCACTGTCGAACACTGAAGCTTTCTTT.

V is TRBV30 and J is TRBJ1-2; no reliable D call. The germline V and J ends were trimmed by 1 base and 6 bases, with 15 bases remaining between them. The CDR3 covers 14 residues. The germline gives CDR1 GTSNPN, CDR2 SVGIG (reference sequence). The CDR3 DNA sequence: TGTGCCTGGAGTGCTTCTCTGGAGGGAAATGGCTACACCTTC. Protein sequence: CAWSASLEGNGYTF.

The V call is TRBV5-4, the J call TRBJ1-2; the match to TRBD1 covers 7 bases. V was clipped by 1 base and J by 5 bases; unmatched bases: 5. The germline V gene has CDR1 SGHNT and CDR2 YYREEE (reference sequence). The CDR3 loop spans 14 amino acids. CDR3 sequence: CASSLSGQPYGYTF. Written as DNA, the CDR3 is TGTGCCAGCAGCTTGTCGGGACAGCCATATGGCTACACCTTC.

V is TRBV7-8 and J is TRBJ1-2, with TRBD1 as a possible D gene (5 bases). The CDR3 is 15 residues long. Trimming took off 4 bases at V and 7 bases at J, with 19 bases between the two ends. Germline V lookup: CDR1 SGHVS, CDR2 FQNEAQ. CDR3 sequence (DNA): TGTGCCAGCAGCTCAGGCGGGGGAGGTTCAGGTGGCTACACCTTC. It codes for CASSSGGGGSGGYTF.